This paragraph covers one T cell receptor (beta chain) sequence. Its antigen specificity is not known. The sample holds no much larger clone one base away, and base qualities are not on file. In Seattle, one collaborating source enrolled patients while the infection was active and tracked those patients longitudinally over the course of disease. The collaborating institutions used their own protocols to collect whole blood in K2EDTA tubes. For TCRbeta analysis, collaborators shipped samples in one of three forms: frozen whole blood, isolated PBMCs, or DNA extracted from either of those sample types. These data originate in a study of blood T cell repertoires in COVID-19 (TCRdb year 2020). Describing the broader study: Samples covering the acute and convalescent phases of COVID-19 were provided by collaborators in the United States, Italy and Spain. The repertoires were released in a freely available public database intended as a resource for research on the immune response to SARS-CoV-2. Deeply sampled blood TCRbeta repertoires from subjects exposed to, actively infected with, or recovered from COVID-19 were included in the dataset. The samples were drawn from the first 160 participants of the ongoing ImmuneRACE study and from roughly 1,300 subjects provided by 6 global collaborators. A de-identified subject ID, COVID-19 status, age in years and sex were almost always included in the sample metadata. HLA class I and class II types, where available, came from metadata supplied by the sample provider rather than from assay-based typing. The material from the prospective study consisted of cDNA or gDNA derived from T cells, B-cell-depleted T cells, or PBMCs.

Here V drops 4 bases and J drops 7 bases, and the junction holds 17 bases not matched to any gene. Including cysteine and phenylalanine, the CDR3 has 18 amino acids. Just the 54-base CDR3 DNA is kept, in frame starting at base 1. The germline V gene yields SGDLS for CDR1 and YYNGEE for CDR2. The immunoSEQ Assay, a bias-controlled multiplex PCR, was used to amplify TCRbeta CDR3 regions from genomic DNA. On the authors' methods: Nucleated cell counts per sample were estimated from amplification of reference gene primers within the assay. Sequence reads were collapsed and filtered to measure the absolute abundance of every unique TCRbeta CDR3 rearrangement. For each sample, productive Simpson clonality was calculated by taking the square root of Simpson's diversity index across productive rearrangements. TCRdb took over this immuneACCESS table, retaining in-frame rearrangements with V and J assigned. Such tables are incomplete; in checked studies, under half of the missing clones stem from an unresolved V gene, and the remainder is unexplained. For V, J and clone size, that table is used; D and trimming come from the DNA. The sample profile shows under 300,000 clones; 80% to 95% of them were found once. Over 0.65% of the sample comes from the top ten.

The investigation overall reported the following: The amount of clinical and demographic metadata varied by source and participant and was provided uncurated.

The sequence joins TRBV9 to TRBJ1-2; 12 central bases correspond to TRBD1. The TCR originated in a man aged 25 to 45 with COVID-19, enrolled during active disease. The specimen was peripheral blood. In nucleotides, the sequence is TGTGCCAGCAGCCCCCGGGTAGGGGACAGGGGGCTCGGTCGTGGCTACACCTTC. Its product reads: CASSPRVGDRGLGRGYTF.